This T cell receptor (beta chain) appears in the sequencing data of a study of CD4 T cells in relation to SARS-CoV-2 and coronaviruses. On the study more broadly: TCR beta CDR3s were sequenced after approximately ten-day antigen culture of PBMCs. Convalescent donors were aged roughly 20 to 80, with median about 40 years.

About this clone itself: Antigen: not known.

The repertoire was sequenced with immunoSEQ multiplex PCR; TCRdb's copy has only in-frame clones and lacks some. The table lists about 35,000 clones, around three quarters of them singletons. The TCR originated in an adult with COVID-19. The specimen sequenced was memory CD4+ T cells from PBMCs, cultured in vitro.

In nucleotides, the CDR3 is TGTGCCAGCAGTTACTCGACTAGCAGTACGCAGTATTTT. Amino acid sequence: CASSYSTSSTQYF. This chain joins TRBV6-2 or TRBV6-3 and TRBJ2-3; 7 positions match TRBD2. There are 13 residues in the CDR3. V gave up 0 bases and J gave up 8 bases; unmatched junction bases: 2. Germline-derived CDR1 and CDR2 are MNHEY and SVGEGT.